The sequence of this TCR beta chain was determined in a study of T cell responses to AZD1222 COVID-19 vaccine (dated by TCRdb to the early 2020s). With regard to the full study: AZD1222 recipients given second doses at about 4 weeks or at about 12 weeks were pooled, since spike-specific TCR depth and breadth were not found to differ between the two schedules. Enrollment into the trials was organized by age into subgroups of 18-55, 56-69 and 70-plus years, and those subgroups contained roughly 160, 29 and 62 TCR-sequenced participants, respectively. A total of 233 trial participants underwent TCR sequencing, of whom approximately 210 received two doses of AZD1222 and about 26 received two doses of the MenACWY control vaccine. The paper as a whole reports these results and caveats: After two AZD1222 doses, spike-specific TCR breadth and depth were significantly higher than at day 0 and than in MenACWY recipients. Epitopes outside the regions mutated in the B.1.351 and B.1.1.7 variants were reportedly recognized by nearly half of the unique spike-specific TCRs. Participants were mostly white British, with more females than males. The authors suggested clonal diversity may have been underestimated. Only five or six AZD1222 recipients were SARS-CoV-2 seropositive at baseline, limiting conclusions about previously exposed vaccinees. The 56-69-year group was small, and its depth increase did not reach significance, likely because of low power. The vaccine-associated CD4 TCRs covered the entire spike protein, and the dominant responses fell in regions 160-218 and 743-854. Because no day 14 peak-response samples were available, repertoires were characterized only after the peak T cell response.

Of note for this clone: Its binding antigen is unknown. Base qualities are missing; no much larger clone stands one base away.

Measured from the cysteine to the phenylalanine, the CDR3 is 14 residues long. The entry retains the CDR3 DNA only, 42 bases that are in frame from base 1. Sequences SGHVS (CDR1) and FQNEAQ (CDR2) are obtained from the germline V gene. The germline V end is reduced by 0 bases and the J end by 2 bases; junction bases left unmatched: 1. The CDR3 regions of human TCRbeta chains were subjected to immunosequencing. The paper's data handling went like this. TCRs in the repertoires were matched against a reference library of SARS-CoV-2-specific TCRs that had been generated with the MIRA antigen-specificity platform. Breadth was defined as the fraction of unique TCRs that were SARS-CoV-2-associated, and depth was defined as the fraction of total T cells that were SARS-CoV-2-associated. Using the MIRA data, each spike-specific TCR was assigned both to the spike region to which the TCR was reactive and to a CD4 or CD8 class. Log10-transformed breadth and depth values were compared by one-way ANOVA with Sidak's multiple comparisons tests. Not all clones reach the TCRdb copy of this immuneACCESS table, which keeps in-frame sequences only. Checked studies attribute under half of the gap to unresolved V genes and leave the rest unexplained. V, J and clone size are taken as reported in that table, and D and trimming were inferred from the DNA itself. The sample includes approximately 120,000 clones, with nearly 90% observed a single time. The ten largest clones add up to approximately 17% of the sample.

The sample's time point, from its label and the paper: baseline before first vaccination. The vaccinee samples were drawn from two UK trials, COV001 and COV002, one of which was a single-blind randomized controlled phase 2/3 trial testing AZD1222 (ChAdOx1 nCoV-19) in healthy adults. For TCRbeta chain sequencing, PBMC samples were collected from trial participants at day 0 and at day 28 after the second dose. Recombination linked TRBV7-8 to TRBJ2-7; 7 central nucleotides agree with TRBD1. This sample comprised peripheral blood, obtained on day 0 of AZD1222 vaccination. This TCR was sampled from an adult in good health. This receptor carries the CDR3 CASSLAGTAYEQYF. The DNA sequence is TGTGCCAGCAGCTTAGCCGGGACAGCCTACGAGCAGTACTTC.